These 32 T cell receptor beta chains originate from one sample sequenced in a study of T cells after yellow fever vaccination. TCRdb re-analysed the 5' RACE reads in MiXCR, keeping a single row per CDR3 protein. The sample includes around 230,000 distinct CDR3 sequences, 6% to 8% seen only once; the top ten take more than 0.85%. Sequencing was performed on CD4+ T cells sorted from PBMCs, taken on the day of the yellow fever booster vaccination. These receptors originate from a man aged 25 to 40 who received the YFV17D yellow fever vaccine.

In its sample, this clonotype was seen many times. The chain links TRBV3-1 to TRBJ2-4, with TRBD1 as a possible D gene (5 bases). Germline V gives CDR1 LGHDT, CDR2 YNNKEL (reference sequence). Deletions cut 0 bases from V and 0 bases from J, with 18 bases between. CDR3 size: 19 residues. The CDR3 loop is CASSQDFWTSKLAKNIQYF. The DNA for the CDR3 is TGTGCCAGCAGCCAAGATTTTTGGACATCCAAACTAGCCAAAAACATTCAGTACTTC.

This clonotype occurred a few times. This rearrangement joins TRBV5-5 to TRBJ2-5; 10 nucleotides agree with TRBD2. CDR1 is SGHKS, CDR2 YYEKEE, per germline (reference sequence). This CDR3 is 17 amino acids long. Trimming took 4 bases from V and 4 from J; bases not matched to a gene: 13. CDR3 in DNA: TGTGCCAGCAGCCCTAGACTAGCGGGCCCGCTTCGAGAGACCCAGTACTTC. This encodes CASSPRLAGPLRETQYF.

V is TRBV28 and J is TRBJ2-7; 12 bases line up with TRBD2. Germline CDR1 and CDR2: MDHEN and SYDVKM. This CDR3 comprises 15 residues. V dropped 6 bases and J dropped 7; count of bases not matched to a gene: 10. In nucleotides, the CDR3 is TGTGCCAGCAGCACCTCCGGCCTAGCGGGAGGGGAGCAGTACTTC. This encodes CASSTSGLAGGEQYF.

Many counts were recorded for this clonotype. The chain combines TRBV19 with TRBJ2-1; a weak D match, TRBD1 (5 bases). CDR1 is LNHDA, CDR2 SQIVND, per germline (reference sequence). Trimming shortened V by 2 bases and J by 7 bases, and 9 bases separated the two germline ends. The CDR3 length is 13 residues. The CDR3, as DNA: TGTGCCAGTAGTATAAAGGGGAAGAATGAGCAGTTCTTC. It specifies CASSIKGKNEQFF. Full variable domain (outside the CDR3, taken from reference TRBV19 and TRBJ2-1): DGGITQSPKYLFRKEGQNVTLSCEQNLNHDAMYWYRQDPGQGLRLIYYSQIVNDFQKGDIAEGYSVSREKKESFPLTVTSAQKNPTAFYLCASSIKGKNEQFFGPGTRLTVL.

This clonotype was observed many times. This chain joins TRBV11-2 and TRBJ1-5, with D uncertain. Trimming cost V 1 base and J 8 bases, with 6 bases left between them. The germline V gene has CDR1 SGHAT and CDR2 FQNNGV. The length of the CDR3 is 12 residues. CDR3 sequence: CASSLGVEPQHF. CDR3 bases: TGTGCCAGCAGCTTAGGGGTTGAGCCCCAGCATTTT.

There are a few counts of this clonotype. The V call is TRBV24-1, the J call TRBJ2-5; 11 nucleotides line up with TRBD1. The ends lost 3 bases at V and 5 bases at J; junction bases unmatched: 7. Germline V lookup: CDR1 KGHDR, CDR2 SFDVKD. The CDR3 loop spans 16 amino acids. As DNA, the CDR3 is TGTGCCACCAGTGATCCGGGACAGGGGGGCCCCGAGACCCAGTACTTC. Amino acids: CATSDPGQGGPETQYF.

This clonotype has a count of ten or more. The rearrangement joins TRBV29-1 to TRBJ2-7, with D possibly TRBD2 on 6 matching bases. There are 14 residues in the CDR3. The germline V gene encodes CDR1 SQVTM and CDR2 ANQGSEA. Trimming took off 4 bases at V and 1 base at J, with 14 bases between the two ends. CDR3 sequence: CSVGLTRESYEQYF. The CDR3 DNA follows: TGCAGCGTTGGCCTGACTAGGGAATCCTACGAGCAGTACTTC.

At least ten counts were recorded for this clonotype. The genes are TRBV3-1 and TRBJ2-1; 8 positions agree with TRBD2. CDR1 and CDR2 from the germline V gene are LGHDT and YNNKEL (reference sequence). The V gene end was trimmed by 7 bases and the J gene end by 7 bases; junction bases not matched to a gene: 9. The CDR3 spans 14 residues. The CDR3 here is CASTPTGGPNEQFF. The CDR3 DNA sequence: TGTGCCAGCACCCCCACGGGAGGGCCGAATGAGCAGTTCTTC.

The chain employs TRBV30 and TRBJ2-2; D assignment may be TRBD1 or TRBD2 (5 bases each). CDR3 length equals 13 residues. Germline V gene data show CDR1 as GTSNPN and CDR2 as SVGIG (reference sequence). The CDR3 DNA reads as TGTGCTTTCGGGGACCCGAACACCGGGGAGCTGTTTTTT. Translation gives CAFGDPNTGELFF.

This clonotype was detected many times. The J gene is TRBJ1-6, the V gene TRBV12-3 or TRBV12-4; D is unclear. CDR3 length: 13 amino acids. The V end lost 6 bases, the J end lost 5 bases, and 8 bases lay between the germline ends. The CDR3 nucleotides read TGTGCCAGCAGGGACCTCAATAATTCACCCCTCCACTTT. Protein: CASRDLNNSPLHF.

This clonotype was seen at least ten times. The rearrangement links TRBV3-1 to TRBJ2-7, with D unresolved. Germline lookup yields CDR1 LGHDT and CDR2 YNNKEL (reference sequence). CDR3 length equals 15 residues. The ends were cut back, 0 bases at V and 3 bases at J, with 12 bases in the middle. CDR3 nucleotide sequence: TGTGCCAGCAGCCAAGATCAACTCACGGTCTACGAGCAGTACTTC. Translation: CASSQDQLTVYEQYF.

V is TRBV5-4 and J is TRBJ2-1, with no clear D. This CDR3 region has 12 residues. V gave up 0 bases and J gave up 10 bases, with 8 bases separating them. Germline loops: CDR1 SGHNT, CDR2 YYREEE (reference sequence). This CDR3 is CASSLVDDEQFF. As DNA, the CDR3 is TGTGCCAGCAGCTTGGTTGATGACGAGCAGTTCTTC. The entire variable domain, with the rest obtained from reference TRBV5-4 and TRBJ2-1, is as follows: ETGVTQSPTHLIKTRGQQVTLRCSSQSGHNTVSWYQQALGQGPQFIFQYYREEENGRGNFPPRFSGLQFPNYSSELNVNALELDDSALYLCASSLVDDEQFFGPGTRLTVL.

This clonotype was seen many times. This sequence joins TRBV6-2 or TRBV6-3 and TRBJ2-1; TRBD2 might be the D (6 bases). The CDR3 spans 16 residues. V gave up 4 bases and J gave up 0 bases, with 13 bases separating them. Germline CDR1 and CDR2: MNHEY and SVGEGT. Here the CDR3 reads CASSSGGKSSYNEQFF. CDR3 in DNA: TGTGCCAGCAGTTCCGGCGGGAAGAGCTCCTACAATGAGCAGTTCTTC.

In its sample, this clonotype was seen many times. The chain links TRBV20-1 to TRBJ2-1; the match to TRBD2 covers 13 bases. The CDR3 sequence is 14 residues long. The trim removed 1 base at V and 6 bases at J, leaving 0 bases unmatched. CDR1 DFQATT and CDR2 SNEGSKA come from the germline V gene (reference sequence). The CDR3, as DNA: TGCAGTGCTAGAGGACTAGCGGGGGGCAATGAGCAGTTCTTC. Its protein product is CSARGLAGGNEQFF.

This clonotype has ten or more counts. A junction boundary mismatches the germline segment, possibly from a read error. The chain links TRBV7-6 to TRBJ2-5, with D possibly being TRBD2 (5 bases). The germline V gene has CDR1 SGHVS and CDR2 FNYEAQ. The CDR3 contains 12 residues. Here the CDR3 DNA reads TGCGCCAGCAGCTTGGGGAGAGAGACCCAGTACTTC. Protein product: CASSLGRETQYF.

At least ten counts were recorded for this clonotype. The chain combines TRBV5-6 with TRBJ2-7, with a possible D match to TRBD2 (5 bases). CDR3 size: 15 residues. V lost 1 base to trimming and J lost 3 bases, with 14 bases between them. The germline V gene has CDR1 SGHDT and CDR2 YYEEEE. The DNA for the CDR3 is TGTGCCAGCAGCTTGAGTTATGGGAGTGTCTACGAGCAGTACTTC. Translating gives CASSLSYGSVYEQYF.

The V gene is TRBV7-8, the J gene TRBJ2-1, with D perhaps matching TRBD1 (7 bases). The ends were cut back, 5 bases at V and 4 bases at J, with 24 bases in the middle. This CDR3 region has 18 residues. Looked up from germline, CDR1 is SGHVS and CDR2 is FQNEAQ. CDR3 in amino acids: CASSKAGGTDKIYNEQFF. CDR3 in DNA: TGTGCCAGCAGCAAGGCTGGAGGGACAGATAAAATTTACAATGAGCAGTTCTTC.

This clonotype was seen only a few times. The chain is built from TRBV20-1 and TRBJ1-1; possible D gene TRBD1, 5 bases. V lost 0 bases and J lost 2, with 19 bases in between. From germline, CDR1 is DFQATT and CDR2 SNEGSKA (reference sequence). The CDR3 contains 17 residues. CDR3 in amino acids: CSARDLKVPTGNTEAFF. The CDR3 coding sequence is TGCAGTGCTAGAGATCTTAAGGTACCTACAGGCAACACTGAAGCTTTCTTT.

The chain uses TRBV18 and TRBJ1-1; maybe TRBD1 (5 bases). The CDR3 runs 15 residues. The germline gives CDR1 KGHSH, CDR2 LQKENI. V was trimmed by 2 bases and J by 0 bases, leaving 10 bases between them. The CDR3 nucleotides are TGTGCCAGCTCACCAGGGGGACGTATGAACACTGAAGCTTTCTTT. It translates to CASSPGGRMNTEAFF.

This chain joins TRBV25-1 and TRBJ2-5, with D perhaps matching TRBD1 (6 bases). The CDR3 contains 15 residues. The V gene lost 9 bases and the J gene lost 2 bases, with 19 bases spanning the gap. Germline V gene sequence: CDR1 MGHDK, CDR2 SYGVNS. The CDR3 nucleotides are TGTGCCAGTGCTACCGGGACATACGATCAAGAGACCCAGTACTTC. This gives the protein CASATGTYDQETQYF.

This clonotype has more than one count but fewer than ten. The chain carries TRBV14 and TRBJ2-7, with D unclear. The CDR3 totals 12 residues. V lost 4 bases and J 9 bases, leaving 13 bases between the germline ends. CDR1 and CDR2 (germline): SGHDN, FVKESK. CDR3 in amino acids: CASSPPSRRQYF. The DNA for the CDR3 is TGTGCCAGCAGCCCCCCCTCTAGAAGGCAGTACTTC.

This clonotype was recorded a few times. The chain combines TRBV6-5 with TRBJ2-3; possibly TRBD1 for D (6 bases). The V and J ends lost 6 bases and 3 bases respectively, with 16 bases between them. This CDR3 has 15 amino acids. From germline, CDR1 is MNHEY and CDR2 SVGAGI. The CDR3 nucleotides are TGTGCCAGCAGCACCGGACTGAGGGGGACAGATACGCAGTATTTT. Its translation is CASSTGLRGTDTQYF.

In its sample, this clonotype was seen a few times. The chain uses TRBV9 and TRBJ2-1; D remains unclear. Looked up from germline, CDR1 is SGDLS and CDR2 is YYNGEE. Trimming left V 3 bases short and J 5 bases short, with 21 bases between. This CDR3 has 17 residues. The CDR3: CASSALAHGRSNNEQFF. The CDR3 region has the DNA TGTGCCAGCAGCGCCTTAGCCCATGGTAGGTCTAACAATGAGCAGTTCTTC.

This rearrangement joins TRBV5-1 to TRBJ2-3; D call uncertain. V dropped 4 bases and J dropped 0 bases, with 9 bases sitting between them. The CDR3 contains 14 residues. CDR1 is SGHRS and CDR2 is YFSETQ in the germline V gene. The CDR3 DNA is TGCGCCAGCAGCGCCGACACTAGCACAGATACGCAGTATTTT. Translating it yields CASSADTSTDTQYF.

The chain is built from TRBV4-3 and TRBJ1-5; no clear D gene. Germline V gene data show CDR1 as LGHNA and CDR2 as YSLEER. CDR3 length: 18 amino acids. V was shortened by 0 bases and J by 2 bases, with 17 bases between the two germline ends. CDR3 coding DNA: TGCGCCAGCAGCCAAGAAGTAGTAGGGAGGTGGGGCAATCAGCCCCAGCATTTT. Its translation is CASSQEVVGRWGNQPQHF.

This clonotype was observed many times. The junction shows a germline mismatch at one end, possibly a read error. V is TRBV10-1 and J is TRBJ2-3; 7 nucleotides line up with TRBD1. Germline V gene lookup returns CDR1 WNHNN and CDR2 SYGVQD (reference sequence). There are 13 residues in the CDR3. In DNA form, the CDR3 reads TGCGCCAGCAGTGACCCCGGGACAGTTACGCAGTATTTT. It translates to CASSDPGTVTQYF.

V and J are TRBV20-1 and TRBJ2-7, with TRBD2 identical over 11 bases. Germline trimming cut 0 bases from V and 0 bases from J; bases unmatched to any gene: 4. Germline loops: CDR1 DFQATT, CDR2 SNEGSKA (reference sequence). This CDR3 comprises 16 residues. CDR3 DNA: TGCAGTGCTAGAGATCCCACTAGCGGGAGCTCCTACGAGCAGTACTTC. The encoded protein is CSARDPTSGSSYEQYF.

This clonotype was recorded at least ten times. This chain connects TRBV9 to TRBJ1-4, with TRBD1 as a possible D gene (6 bases). V lost 2 bases and J lost 7, with 12 bases in between. This CDR3 region has 14 residues. Germline lookup yields CDR1 SGDLS and CDR2 YYNGEE. The CDR3 DNA sequence: TGTGCCAGCAGCGTGGACAGAGGTGGTGAAAAACTGTTTTTT. It yields the protein CASSVDRGGEKLFF. The full variable domain, completed using reference TRBV9 and TRBJ1-4, is DSGVTQTPKHLITATGQRVTLRCSPRSGDLSVYWYQQSLDQGLQFLIQYYNGEERAKGNILERFSAQQFPDLHSELNLSSLELGDSALYFCASSVDRGGEKLFFGSGTQLSVL.

In this sample, this clonotype turned up a few times. This rearrangement joins TRBV7-9 to TRBJ2-1; a weak D match, TRBD2 (6 bases). The CDR3 totals 16 residues. Trimming removed 2 bases from V and 1 base from J, with 12 bases in between. Germline values: CDR1 SEHNR, CDR2 FQNEAQ (reference sequence). CDR3 protein: CASSLSGGKSYNEQFF. The CDR3 coding sequence is TGTGCCAGCAGCTTATCTGGCGGGAAGTCCTACAATGAGCAGTTCTTC.

Many counts were recorded for this clonotype. V usage is TRBV20-1 and J usage is TRBJ2-3; no clear D gene. From germline, CDR1 is DFQATT and CDR2 SNEGSKA (reference sequence). The CDR3 contains 13 residues. V was cut by 0 bases and J by 2 bases, with 6 bases left in between. The CDR3 DNA is TGCAGTGCTAGAGATCGAAACACAGATACGCAGTATTTT. This codes for CSARDRNTDTQYF.

The sample holds many counts of this clonotype. V is TRBV5-6 and J is TRBJ1-3, with 7 nucleotides matching TRBD1. Germline lookup yields CDR1 SGHDT and CDR2 YYEEEE. The CDR3 consists of 12 residues. V shed 3 bases and J 14 bases; nucleotides not matched to a gene: 8. DNA for the CDR3: TGTGCCAGCAGCTATCAACAGGGGAATGTATATTTT. Its protein is CASSYQQGNVYF. Together with reference TRBV5-6 and TRBJ1-3, the CDR3 gives the full variable domain: DAGVTQSPTHLIKTRGQQVTLRCSPKSGHDTVSWYQQALGQGPQFIFQYYEEEERQRGNFPDRFSGHQFPNYSSELNVNALLLGDSALYLCASSYQQGNVYFGEGSWLTVV.

This clonotype was recorded many times. This chain links TRBV7-2 with TRBJ2-2; D is perhaps TRBD1 (5 bases). The CDR3 totals 14 residues. Germline V gene data show CDR1 as SGHTA and CDR2 as FQGNSA. Trimming took off 1 base at V and 5 bases at J, with 8 bases between the two ends. The CDR3 is CASSLERGTGELFF. CDR3 nucleotide sequence: TGTGCCAGCAGCTTAGAAAGGGGAACCGGGGAGCTGTTTTTT.